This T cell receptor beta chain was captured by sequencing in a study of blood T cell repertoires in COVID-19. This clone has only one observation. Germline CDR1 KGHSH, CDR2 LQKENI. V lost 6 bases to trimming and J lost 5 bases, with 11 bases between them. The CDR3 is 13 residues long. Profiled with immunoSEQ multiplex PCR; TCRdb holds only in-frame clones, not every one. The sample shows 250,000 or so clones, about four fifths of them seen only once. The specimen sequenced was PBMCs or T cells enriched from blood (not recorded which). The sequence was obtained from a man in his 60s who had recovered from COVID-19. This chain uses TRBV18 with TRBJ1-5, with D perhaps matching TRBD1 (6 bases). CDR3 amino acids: CASSQAGDQPQHF. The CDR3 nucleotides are TGTGCCAGCTCCCAGGCAGGGGATCAGCCCCAGCATTTT.